The 28 T cell receptor beta chains given below trace back to one sample, sequenced in a study of early stage breast cancer tumors. Assay used: immunoSEQ multiplex PCR; TCRdb lists only in-frame clones, some missing. The table lists about 72,000 clones, roughly three quarters of them singletons. The sample consisted of blood. Receptor source: a person between 55 and 69 years old with breast cancer.

Only one count was recorded for this clone. The chain is built from TRBV6-5 and TRBJ1-2; 7 nucleotides match TRBD1. Per germline, CDR1 MNHEY and CDR2 SVGAGI. Trimming cost V 5 bases and J 2 bases; bases outside gene matches: 8. The CDR3 has 15 amino acids. Here the CDR3 reads CASSTPGGRNYGYTF. For the CDR3, the DNA is TGTGCCAGCAGTACCCCAGGGGGGAGAAACTATGGCTACACCTTC.

The chain employs TRBV2 and TRBJ1-6; no reliable D call. The ends were cut back, 6 bases at V and 3 bases at J, with 18 bases in the middle. From germline, CDR1 is SNHLY and CDR2 FYNNEI. CDR3 length: 17 amino acids. The chain's CDR3 is CASRPLRGGGYNSPLHF. Here the CDR3 DNA reads TGTGCCAGCAGACCCCTGAGAGGCGGAGGCTATAATTCACCCCTCCACTTT.

The rearrangement joins TRBV5-1 to TRBJ2-3; D gene uncertain. CDR3 size: 15 residues. V gave up 0 bases and J gave up 3 bases, with 11 bases separating them. CDR1 is SGHRS and CDR2 is YFSETQ in the germline V gene. CDR3 in DNA: TGCGCCAGCAGCTTGGCGACGGTGCGGACAGATACGCAGTATTTT. It yields the protein CASSLATVRTDTQYF.

V usage is TRBV5-5 and J usage is TRBJ2-7, with 8 bases aligning to TRBD1. The CDR3 contains 14 residues. V dropped 4 bases and J dropped 2; count of bases not matched to a gene: 5. Germline CDR1 reads SGHKS; CDR2 reads YYEKEE (reference sequence). The CDR3: CASSPGQAPYEQYF. The CDR3 DNA follows: TGTGCCAGCAGCCCGGGACAGGCACCCTACGAGCAGTACTTC.

The chain carries TRBV5-4 and TRBJ1-2; no firm D call. Trimming left V 4 bases short and J 1 base short, with 8 bases between. Looked up from germline, CDR1 is SGHNT and CDR2 is YYREEE (reference sequence). The CDR3 loop spans 13 amino acids. The CDR3 DNA reads TGTGCCAGCAGCCCCCCGGGTAACTATGGCTACACCTTC. Translation gives CASSPPGNYGYTF.

This chain uses TRBV2 with TRBJ2-3; D is unclear. Germline V gene data show CDR1 as SNHLY and CDR2 as FYNNEI. Trimming cost V 7 bases and J 4 bases, with 18 bases left between them. The CDR3 sequence is 15 residues long. The CDR3 spells CASIRPLAGPDTQYF. As DNA, the CDR3 is TGTGCCAGCATCCGGCCCTTAGCCGGCCCAGATACGCAGTATTTT.

The chain is built from TRBV18 and TRBJ2-1, with TRBD2 matching 7 bases. CDR3 length: 15 residues. Trimming at V came to 1 base and at J to 3 bases, leaving 3 bases not matched to a gene. Germline V lookup: CDR1 KGHSH, CDR2 LQKENI. CDR3 coding DNA: TGTGCCAGCTCACCACAGGGAGGGGACTACAATGAGCAGTTCTTC. Translating it yields CASSPQGGDYNEQFF.

This clone was found once. V gene TRBV7-2 combines with J gene TRBJ1-1; no clear D gene. The CDR3 sequence is 15 residues long. Germline CDR1 and CDR2: SGHTA and FQGNSA. The V end lost 1 base, the J end lost 0 bases, and 9 bases lay between the germline ends. CDR3 nucleotides: TGTGCCAGCAGCTTAGACTGGTTCGTGAACACTGAAGCTTTCTTT. It is translated as CASSLDWFVNTEAFF.

This clone turned up a few times. The gene calls are TRBV6-1 and TRBJ1-2, with D unresolved. The CDR3 is 14 residues long. Germline values: CDR1 MNHNS, CDR2 SASEGT. Trimming shortened V by 0 bases and J by 5 bases, and 10 bases separated the two germline ends. CDR3 region: CASSEAVQSYGYTF. The CDR3 DNA sequence: TGTGCCAGCAGTGAAGCGGTCCAGTCGTATGGCTACACCTTC.

J is TRBJ2-2 and V is TRBV5-4, with D uncertain. Germline CDR1 is SGHNT and CDR2 is YYREEE (reference sequence). This CDR3 comprises 12 residues. Trimming took off 6 bases at V and 6 bases at J, with 9 bases between the two ends. The CDR3 is CASNKVAGELFF. CDR3 bases: TGTGCCAGCAACAAGGTGGCCGGGGAGCTGTTTTTT.

The chain uses TRBV28 and TRBJ2-7; possibly TRBD2 for D (6 bases). CDR1 and CDR2 from the germline V gene are MDHEN and SYDVKM. The CDR3 extends over 15 amino acids. The germline V and J ends were trimmed by 3 bases and 6 bases, with 18 bases remaining between them. The CDR3: CASSFLSGLRLEQYF. The CDR3 nucleotides read TGTGCCAGCAGTTTTTTATCGGGACTCCGCCTCGAGCAGTACTTC.

The J gene is TRBJ2-1, the V gene TRBV19; 7 nucleotides match TRBD2. The CDR3 is 14 amino acids. With V trimmed by 5 bases and J by 10 bases, 11 bases remained unmatched. Germline lookup yields CDR1 LNHDA and CDR2 SQIVND (reference sequence). The CDR3 coding sequence is TGTGCCAGTAGTGAGAGCGGGAACCCCAGAGAGCAGTTCTTC. Translation gives CASSESGNPREQFF.

This chain joins TRBV7-9 and TRBJ1-5; D unclear. Trimming shortened V by 0 bases and J by 1 base, and 7 bases separated the two germline ends. Germline V CDR1 and CDR2: SEHNR, FQNEAQ (reference sequence). This CDR3 has 15 residues. Here the CDR3 reads CASSLAGISNQPQHF. The DNA for the CDR3 is TGTGCCAGCAGCTTAGCAGGGATCAGCAATCAGCCCCAGCATTTT.

This sequence joins TRBV18 and TRBJ1-1; D unclear. CDR3 length: 13 residues. Germline V gives CDR1 KGHSH, CDR2 LQKENI. V dropped 2 bases and J dropped 5 bases, with 9 bases sitting between them. The CDR3: CASSPEWGTEAFF. The CDR3 coding sequence is TGTGCCAGCTCACCAGAGTGGGGAACTGAAGCTTTCTTT.

V is TRBV6-1 and J is TRBJ2-7; TRBD1 agrees at 10 bases. The CDR3 spans 15 residues. V gave up 3 bases and J gave up 5 bases; unmatched junction bases: 7. Germline CDR1 reads MNHNS; CDR2 reads SASEGT. The CDR3 sequence is CASSEKDRGSDEQYF. DNA of the CDR3: TGTGCCAGCAGTGAGAAGGACAGGGGGTCGGACGAGCAGTACTTC.

This chain links TRBV5-4 with TRBJ2-7; 13 positions agree with TRBD2. V trimming: 3 bases; J trimming: 6 bases; junction bases outside the gene matches: 3. The CDR3 loop spans 14 amino acids. Germline V CDR1 and CDR2: SGHNT, YYREEE (reference sequence). The CDR3 reads CASSSRTSGGEQYF. The DNA of the CDR3 is TGTGCCAGCAGCTCGCGGACTAGCGGGGGCGAGCAGTACTTC.

This sequence joins TRBV27 and TRBJ2-7; 9 bases fit TRBD2. This CDR3 has 14 residues. Trimming cost V 5 bases and J 3 bases; bases outside gene matches: 5. Germline-derived CDR1 and CDR2 are MNHEY and SMNVEV (reference sequence). CDR3 in DNA: TGTGCCAGCAGTCATGGCGGGGGGGGCTACGAGCAGTACTTC. This gives the protein CASSHGGGGYEQYF.

Details on this clone: An end of the junction does not agree with germline; a read error may underlie this. The chain carries TRBV28 and TRBJ2-3; D call uncertain. Germline V lookup: CDR1 MDHEN, CDR2 SYDVKM. This CDR3 is built from 15 residues. Here the CDR3 reads CASSLSRRLTDMQYF. CDR3 bases: TGTGCCAGCAGTTTGAGCCGGAGACTCACAGATATGCAGTATTTT.

The chain joins TRBV4-2 to TRBJ2-2; D may be TRBD2 (5 bases). Looked up from germline, CDR1 is LGHNA and CDR2 is YNFKEQ. V shed 3 bases and J shed 7 bases, with 9 bases lying between them. This CDR3 is built from 13 residues. CDR3 protein: CASSHPGIGELFF. DNA of the CDR3: TGTGCCAGCAGCCACCCGGGAATCGGGGAGCTGTTTTTT.

The V and J genes are TRBV28 and TRBJ2-7, with D perhaps matching TRBD1 (5 bases). Trimming removed 6 bases at V and 6 bases at J, with 15 bases between. Germline values: CDR1 MDHEN, CDR2 SYDVKM. The CDR3 totals 13 residues. The CDR3 loop reads CASRPQVPGEQYF. In nucleotides, the CDR3 is TGTGCCAGCAGGCCACAGGTTCCGGGCGAGCAGTACTTC.

The table lists this clone with a few counts. The gene calls are TRBV4-1 and TRBJ1-1; no clear D gene. CDR1 MGHRA and CDR2 YSYEKL come from the germline V gene. CDR3 size: 15 residues. Trimming pared 5 bases from V and 4 bases from J, leaving 17 bases between. The CDR3 nucleotides are TGCGCCAGCAGCGGGCGCCTGGGTTCGGGCACTGAAGCTTTCTTT. Translation gives CASSGRLGSGTEAFF.

This clone was recorded once. The chain couples TRBV2 to TRBJ2-1, with D hard to call. Germline assignment: CDR1 SNHLY and CDR2 FYNNEI. This CDR3 spans 15 amino acids. Deletions cut 7 bases from V and 0 bases from J, with 13 bases between. CDR3 DNA sequence: TGTGCCAGCACCCTGGTAACTACCTCCTACAATGAGCAGTTCTTC. Encoded protein: CASTLVTTSYNEQFF.

This clone occurred a few times. This chain connects TRBV10-3 to TRBJ1-5, with D tentatively TRBD1 (5 bases). The germline CDR1 and CDR2 sequences are ENHRY and SYGVKD. V shed 11 bases and J shed 3 bases, with 14 bases lying between them. The CDR3 consists of 13 residues. CDR3 nucleotide sequence: TGTGCCGCTGTCGGGGGTCTCAATCAGCCCCAGCATTTT. Translating it yields CAAVGGLNQPQHF.

V and J are TRBV4-1 and TRBJ1-4; D is ambiguous. Deletions cut 0 bases from V and 0 bases from J, with 5 bases between. The CDR3 has 15 amino acids. CDR1 is MGHRA and CDR2 is YSYEKL in the germline V gene. The CDR3 protein is CASSQEAATNEKLFF. The CDR3 DNA reads as TGCGCCAGCAGCCAAGAAGCTGCAACTAATGAAAAACTGTTTTTT.

V gene TRBV18 combines with J gene TRBJ2-7; the D gene is possibly TRBD2 (6 bases). V lost 6 bases to trimming and J lost 4 bases, with 10 bases between them. CDR1 is KGHSH and CDR2 is LQKENI in the germline V gene. CDR3 length: 12 amino acids. CDR3 sequence: CASSLDYYEQYF. CDR3 in DNA: TGTGCCAGCTCGCTGGACTATTACGAGCAGTACTTC.

The chain joins TRBV27 to TRBJ2-5; D ambiguous. V was trimmed by 3 bases and J by 2 bases, leaving 13 bases between them. The germline gives CDR1 MNHEY, CDR2 SMNVEV (reference sequence). The CDR3 is 15 amino acids. The CDR3 loop reads CASSFGQNLQETQYF. The CDR3 DNA is TGTGCCAGCAGTTTCGGGCAGAACTTACAAGAGACCCAGTACTTC.

The rearrangement uses TRBV5-1 and TRBJ2-2, with 13 positions matching TRBD2. The CDR3 extends over 18 amino acids. Germline-derived CDR1 and CDR2 are SGHRS and YFSETQ. Trimming at V came to 0 bases and at J to 6 bases, leaving 8 bases not matched to a gene. The CDR3 bases are TGCGCCAGCAGCTTGGGGGGACTAGCGGGGCTCCGCGCCGGGGAGCTGTTTTTT. This gives the protein CASSLGGLAGLRAGELFF.

This chain uses TRBV7-3 with TRBJ1-2, with a tentative D call TRBD1 (6 bases). With 5 bases removed from V and 6 bases from J, the gap between germline ends came to 28 bases. CDR1 and CDR2 from the germline V gene are SGHTA and FQGTGA. This CDR3 is 18 amino acids long. This CDR3 is CASSHQFADHRERNGYTF. CDR3 bases: TGTGCCAGCAGCCATCAATTCGCAGATCACAGGGAAAGGAATGGCTACACCTTC.